This TCR beta chain was captured by sequencing in a study of blood T cell repertoires in COVID-19. Background on the study: Specimens from acute and convalescent COVID-19 originated in the United States, Italy and Spain. PBMCs, B-cell-depleted T cells, or T cells provided the cDNA or gDNA that made up the material.

This clone was detected ten times or more. Original methodology: Nucleated cell counts were estimated from reference gene primer amplification. Repertoires were generated with immunoSEQ multiplex PCR, while TCRdb's copy carries only in-frame clones and drops some. Clone size and V and J calls were adopted from that table, with D and trimming inferred from the DNA. The table includes about 280,000 clones, 80% to 90% detected once. The CDR3 has 15 amino acids. The V gene lost 5 bases and the J gene lost 5 bases, with 13 bases spanning the gap. Per germline, CDR1 SGHTA and CDR2 FQGNSA. Material for sequencing was peripheral blood. The V and J genes are TRBV7-2 and TRBJ1-6; possible D gene TRBD1, 6 bases. The clonotype was recovered from a woman aged 50 to 60 who had recovered from COVID-19. CDR3 sequence: CASSPEGTNNSPLHF. The CDR3 region has the DNA TGTGCCAGCAGCCCCGAAGGGACAAATAATTCACCCCTCCACTTT.